This is a list of T cell receptor beta chains from one sample in a study of cytomegalovirus exposure and HLA in healthy donors. Produced via immunoSEQ multiplex PCR; TCRdb's table is partial and in-frame only. The sample carries 100,000 to 120,000 clones, around four fifths recorded once. Material for sequencing was PBMCs. The receptor set was obtained from a man aged 25 to 45 in good health and CMV-seropositive. Both conserved end residues are part of each CDR3. Each record gives: V gene, clone size, J gene, D gene, CDR3 DNA, CDR3 protein. D genes are given only for firm matches. A clone size is listed for some rows: how often the clone was seen (once, few, many), or a class if it is expanded.

V: TRBV2
size: -
J: TRBJ2-3
D: -
DNA: TGTGCCAGCCTAATAGGAGGGCGGACAGATACGCAGTATTTT
CDR3: CASLIGGRTDTQYF

V: TRBV19
size: -
J: TRBJ1-1
D: -
DNA: TGTGCCAGTAGTATAGTGGGGGGGAACACTGAAGCTTTCTTT
CDR3: CASSIVGGNTEAFF

V: TRBV4-2
size: -
J: TRBJ2-3
D: TRBD1
DNA: TGTGCCAGCAGCCAGGAAAGGGACAGCCCAGATACGCAGTATTTT
CDR3: CASSQERDSPDTQYF

V: TRBV4-2
size: few
J: TRBJ1-1
D: -
DNA: TGTGCCAGCAGCCAAGATCAAGCAAGTATGAACACTGAAGCTTTCTTT
CDR3: CASSQDQASMNTEAFF

V: TRBV2
size: -
J: TRBJ1-5
D: -
DNA: TGTGCCAGCAGTGAGAGTGGCCCCAGGGGAAATCAGCCCCAGCATTTT
CDR3: CASSESGPRGNQPQHF

V: TRBV6-6
size: -
J: TRBJ2-7
D: TRBD1
DNA: TGTGCCAGCAGTTACCCCGGACAGGGGGCTAACGAGCAGTACTTC
CDR3: CASSYPGQGANEQYF

V: TRBV9
size: -
J: TRBJ2-1
D: TRBD2
DNA: TGTGCCAGCACCCAATTTGGCGGGGGGTTCGATGAGCAGTTCTTC
CDR3: CASTQFGGGFDEQFF

V: TRBV6-1
size: -
J: TRBJ2-5
D: -
DNA: TGTGCCAGCAGTGAAGCCGGACAGAGCGCGGAGACCCAGTACTTC
CDR3: CASSEAGQSAETQYF

V: TRBV2
size: -
J: TRBJ1-2
D: TRBD1
DNA: TGTGCCAGCAGTGAAGGGGGATACAGGGGGTATAACCCTTATGGCTACACCTTC
CDR3: CASSEGGYRGYNPYGYTF

V: TRBV30
size: -
J: TRBJ2-1
D: -
DNA: TGTGCCCTGGAGATAGGGGGAGTGAATGAGCAGTTCTTC
CDR3: CALEIGGVNEQFF

V: TRBV4-2
size: -
J: TRBJ2-1
D: -
DNA: TGTGCCAGCAGCCCGGGACACCGTGAGTACAATGAGCAGTTCTTC
CDR3: CASSPGHREYNEQFF